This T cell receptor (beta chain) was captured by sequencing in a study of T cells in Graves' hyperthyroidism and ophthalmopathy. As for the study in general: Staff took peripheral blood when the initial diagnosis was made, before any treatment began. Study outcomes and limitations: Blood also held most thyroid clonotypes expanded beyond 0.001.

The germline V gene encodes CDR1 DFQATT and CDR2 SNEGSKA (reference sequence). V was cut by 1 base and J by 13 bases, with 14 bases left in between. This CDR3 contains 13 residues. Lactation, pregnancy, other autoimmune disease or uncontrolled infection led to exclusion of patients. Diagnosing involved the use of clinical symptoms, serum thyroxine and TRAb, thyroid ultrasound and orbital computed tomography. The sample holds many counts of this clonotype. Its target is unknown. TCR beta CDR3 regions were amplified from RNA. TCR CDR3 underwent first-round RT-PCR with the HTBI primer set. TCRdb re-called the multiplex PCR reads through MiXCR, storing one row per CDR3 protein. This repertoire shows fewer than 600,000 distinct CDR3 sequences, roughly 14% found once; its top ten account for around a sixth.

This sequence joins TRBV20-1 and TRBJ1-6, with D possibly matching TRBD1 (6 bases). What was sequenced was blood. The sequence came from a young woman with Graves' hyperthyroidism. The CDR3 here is CSARAETGSPLHF. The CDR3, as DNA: TGCAGTGCTAGAGCTGAGACAGGCAGTCCCCTCCACTTT.